The next 30 T cell receptor beta chains were all read from a single sample in a study of shared clonotypes between healthy human individuals. Using immunoSEQ multiplex PCR, the repertoire was profiled, and TCRdb retains in-frame clones only, with some absent. The sample yields around 1,000,000 clones, 77% seen once. Sample: memory CD4+ T cells from PBMCs. Subset reported: CD45RA-negative fraction. All receptors derive from a young man in good health. Some clones in this sample may be carry-over from other donors' samples.

In nucleotides, the CDR3 is TGTGCCAGCTCCCCCGTCGGGCCGGAGCCAACTAATGAAAAACTGTTTTTT. Translation: CASSPVGPEPTNEKLFF. V and J are TRBV18 and TRBJ1-4; D remains ambiguous. The CDR3 loop spans 17 amino acids. The ends were cut back, 6 bases at V and 0 bases at J, with 17 bases in the middle. CDR1 and CDR2 (germline): KGHSH, LQKENI. Using reference TRBV18 and TRBJ1-4 for the parts outside the CDR3, the full variable domain is NAGVMQNPRHLVRRRGQEARLRCSPMKGHSHVYWYRQLPEEGLKFMVYLQKENIIDESGMPKERFSAEFPKEGPSILRIQQVVRGDSAAYFCASSPVGPEPTNEKLFFGSGTQLSVL.

In this sample, this clone turned up a few times. The chain links TRBV4-3 to TRBJ1-2; tentatively, D is TRBD1 (5 bases). Germline CDR1 and CDR2: LGHNA and YSLEER. The CDR3 runs to 16 residues. The ends were cut back, 2 bases at V and 5 bases at J, with 18 bases in the middle. CDR3 sequence (DNA): TGCGCCAGCAGCCAATCCGCCCGAGACAGCCTTTATGGCTACACCTTC. It translates to CASSQSARDSLYGYTF.

In nucleotides, the CDR3 is TGCGCCAGCAGCTTGCTTTACGGACAGGGTGGCGACGAGCAGTACTTC. Translated, it gives CASSLLYGQGGDEQYF. The V and J genes are TRBV5-1 and TRBJ2-7, with TRBD1 matching over 8 bases. J gave up 5 bases and V 1 base, and 11 bases lay outside the gene matches. The V gene's germline CDR1 is SGHRS and CDR2 YFSETQ. The CDR3 consists of 16 residues.

On this clone itself: A far more abundant clone sits one base away, making this likely a read error. The chain uses TRBV29-1 and TRBJ1-1; D gene unclear. This CDR3 has 13 amino acids. Germline assignment: CDR1 SQVTM and CDR2 ANQGSEA. V lost 7 bases and J lost 2, with 14 bases in between. The CDR3 bases are TGCAGCGCCCAAGGACGTCCCAACACTGAAGCTTTCTTT. Its translation: CSAQGRPNTEAFF.

The rearrangement links TRBV27 to TRBJ2-1; no clear D gene. Germline V gives CDR1 MNHEY, CDR2 SMNVEV (reference sequence). This CDR3 spans 16 amino acids. Trimming stripped 0 bases from V and 6 bases from J, with 15 bases between. CDR3 amino acids: CASSLSARPLVNEQFF. Written as DNA, the CDR3 is TGTGCCAGCAGTTTATCCGCCAGACCCCTGGTCAATGAGCAGTTCTTC.

About this clone: A much bigger clone sits one base away, suggesting this may be a read error. Distinct nucleotide sequences in the sample also encode this CDR3. The V gene is TRBV28, the J gene TRBJ2-1; unclear D gene. This CDR3 comprises 11 residues. The V gene's germline CDR1 is MDHEN and CDR2 SYDVKM. Trimming cost V 6 bases and J 3 bases, with 3 bases left between them. CDR3 residues: CASRDYNEQFF. CDR3 bases: TGTGCCAGCAGAGACTACAATGAGCAGTTCTTC.

CDR3 in amino acids: CASSEALRDGKFHSGANVLTF. DNA for the CDR3: TGTGCCAGCAGTGAAGCGCTGCGGGACGGTAAATTCCACTCTGGGGCCAACGTCCTGACTTTC. The genes are TRBV6-1 and TRBJ2-6; possibly TRBD2 for D (6 bases). With 0 bases removed from V and 0 bases from J, the gap between germline ends came to 21 bases. Germline CDR1 is MNHNS and CDR2 is SASEGT. This CDR3 comprises 21 residues.

This clone occurred a few times. This CDR3 is also generated by other DNA sequences in the sample. The chain is built from TRBV5-1 and TRBJ1-5; TRBD1 might be the D (5 bases). Trimming cost V 4 bases and J 5 bases, with 10 bases left between them. The CDR3 consists of 13 residues. The germline gives CDR1 SGHRS, CDR2 YFSETQ. The CDR3 DNA reads as TGCGCCAGCAGCCGGGACCCCGATCAGCCCCAGCATTTT. Its protein is CASSRDPDQPQHF.

The V gene is TRBV6-6, the J gene TRBJ2-7; D might be TRBD1 or TRBD2, each matching 5 bases. This CDR3 is built from 15 residues. Between the trimmed V and J ends, which lost 6 bases and 0 bases, there was a span of 15 bases. CDR1 is MNHNY, CDR2 SVGAGI, per germline (reference sequence). In DNA form, the CDR3 reads TGTGCCAGCAGATTCAACCGGGACGGCTCCTACGAGCAGTACTTC. This translates into CASRFNRDGSYEQYF.

In its sample, this clone was seen once. The V call is TRBV7-9, the J call TRBJ1-6; D is undetermined. Deletions cut 7 bases from V and 7 bases from J, with 11 bases between. CDR1 and CDR2 from the germline V gene are SEHNR and FQNEAQ (reference sequence). The CDR3 spans 13 residues. The CDR3 loop is CASNPTANSPLHF. As DNA, the CDR3 is TGTGCCAGCAACCCGACGGCAAATTCACCCCTCCACTTT.

This chain connects TRBV4-2 to TRBJ2-3, with 11 positions matching TRBD2. CDR1 and CDR2 from the germline V gene are LGHNA and YNFKEQ. V was pared by 1 base and J by 5 bases, with 8 bases of the junction left unmatched. The length of the CDR3 is 17 residues. The CDR3 DNA sequence: TGTGCCAGCAGCCAAGGGTCTAGCGGGAGGCGAGAAGATACGCAGTATTTT. Amino acids: CASSQGSSGRREDTQYF.

As regards this clone: Germline is not matched at one junction end, which may reflect a read error. The chain has TRBV7-9 and TRBJ1-1, with D possibly TRBD1 on 6 matching bases. The CDR3 consists of 15 residues. The V gene's germline CDR1 is SEHNR and CDR2 FQNEAQ (reference sequence). For the CDR3, the DNA is TGCGCCAGCAGCCTTCAACAGGGTGGAGACACTGAAGCTTTCTTT. It specifies CASSLQQGGDTEAFF.

V is TRBV7-2 and J is TRBJ2-7; possible D gene TRBD2, 5 bases. The V end was cut by 5 bases, the J end by 7 bases, with 18 bases between. The germline V gene has CDR1 SGHTA and CDR2 FQGNSA. This CDR3 has 14 amino acids. The CDR3 protein is CASSGSGSGWEQYF. CDR3 nucleotides: TGTGCCAGCAGCGGATCGGGATCGGGGTGGGAGCAGTACTTC.

This clone was seen a handful of times. This chain uses TRBV4-2 with TRBJ2-1; 7 bases line up with TRBD2. The CDR3 runs 14 residues. Germline CDR1 is LGHNA and CDR2 is YNFKEQ. After removal of 2 bases from V and 6 bases from J, the junction contained 4 bases not matched to a gene. CDR3: CASSQRGLVNEQFF. The DNA for the CDR3 is TGTGCCAGCAGCCAACGAGGACTAGTCAATGAGCAGTTCTTC.

This clone was seen a handful of times. The rearrangement uses TRBV5-1 and TRBJ1-5; tentative D call: TRBD1 (6 bases). V was trimmed by 0 bases and J by 4 bases, leaving 11 bases between them. This CDR3 region has 15 residues. CDR1 SGHRS and CDR2 YFSETQ come from the germline V gene. The CDR3 protein is CASSLATGKNQPQHF. The CDR3 DNA follows: TGCGCCAGCAGCTTGGCGACAGGAAAGAATCAGCCCCAGCATTTT.

Only one count was recorded for this clone. The chain links TRBV28 to TRBJ1-2, with TRBD1 matching over 8 bases. This CDR3 region has 15 residues. V shed 5 bases and J 4 bases; nucleotides not matched to a gene: 9. CDR1 is MDHEN and CDR2 is SYDVKM in the germline V gene. The CDR3 reads CASSPPQGTGYGYTF. As DNA, the CDR3 is TGTGCCAGCAGTCCTCCACAGGGGACAGGCTATGGCTACACCTTC.

This clone was recorded only once. This may come from a read error, since a much larger clone is one base off. The same CDR3 is also encoded by other DNA sequences in this sample. The chain employs TRBV28 and TRBJ2-7; D is unresolved. The CDR3 covers 14 residues. V was cut by 2 bases and J by 7 bases, with 15 bases left in between. The germline V gene has CDR1 MDHEN and CDR2 SYDVKM. The CDR3 DNA reads TGTGCCAGCAGTTTAGCCACAGCCCAATGGGAGCAGTACTTC. Its protein product is CASSLATAQWEQYF.

The chain is built from TRBV11-3 and TRBJ1-1; a possible D gene is TRBD1 (6 bases). V was clipped by 0 bases and J by 6 bases, with 14 bases between them. This CDR3 is built from 15 residues. Germline loops: CDR1 SGHNT, CDR2 YENEEA. The DNA of the CDR3 is TGTGCCAGCAGCTTAGATGCAGCGAGGGGGTCTGAAGCTTTCTTT. It translates to CASSLDAARGSEAFF.

V usage is TRBV7-9 and J usage is TRBJ2-3; 10 positions match TRBD2. The junction had 12 bases not matched to a gene; V was cut back by 5 bases and J by 4 bases. The CDR3 runs to 17 residues. Germline values: CDR1 SEHNR, CDR2 FQNEAQ (reference sequence). The CDR3 DNA follows: TGTGCCAGCAGCCCAGGGACTAGCGCCCTTCCCGCAGATACGCAGTATTTT. Protein: CASSPGTSALPADTQYF. Looking up the rest from reference TRBV7-9 and TRBJ2-3 gives the full variable domain: DTGVSQNPRHKITKRGQNVTFRCDPISEHNRLYWYRQTLGQGPEFLTYFQNEAQLEKSRLLSDRFSAERPKGSFSTLEIQRTEQGDSAMYLCASSPGTSALPADTQYFGPGTRLTVL.

This sequence joins TRBV5-6 and TRBJ1-2; D ambiguous. V was trimmed by 0 bases and J by 1 base, leaving 10 bases between them. CDR3 length: 15 amino acids. Germline V gene data show CDR1 as SGHDT and CDR2 as YYEEEE. CDR3 amino acids: CASSLEVRGNYGYTF. The CDR3 nucleotides are TGTGCCAGCAGCTTGGAGGTCCGGGGTAACTATGGCTACACCTTC. The full variable domain, with the rest looked up from reference TRBV5-6 and TRBJ1-2, is DAGVTQSPTHLIKTRGQQVTLRCSPKSGHDTVSWYQQALGQGPQFIFQYYEEEERQRGNFPDRFSGHQFPNYSSELNVNALLLGDSALYLCASSLEVRGNYGYTFGSGTRLTVV.

The gene calls are TRBV6-5 and TRBJ1-2, with 7 bases identical to TRBD1. Germline V gene lookup returns CDR1 MNHEY and CDR2 SVGAGI. There are 15 residues in the CDR3. The V gene end was trimmed by 5 bases and the J gene end by 0 bases; junction bases not matched to a gene: 6. The CDR3 region is CASSNTGAANYGYTF. The CDR3 DNA is TGTGCCAGCAGTAACACAGGGGCAGCTAACTATGGCTACACCTTC.

This clone was seen many times. This chain links TRBV7-3 with TRBJ2-2, with D possibly matching TRBD2 (6 bases). V was trimmed by 1 base and J by 6 bases, leaving 12 bases between them. This CDR3 spans 15 amino acids. The V gene's germline CDR1 is SGHTA and CDR2 FQGTGA. CDR3: CASSLNRGFPGELFF. The CDR3 region has the DNA TGTGCCAGCAGCTTAAACCGGGGGTTTCCCGGGGAGCTGTTTTTT.

The chain uses TRBV28 and TRBJ1-2; D gene ambiguous. Germline-derived CDR1 and CDR2 are MDHEN and SYDVKM. The CDR3 spans 14 residues. V lost 5 bases and J lost 4, with 14 bases in between. This CDR3 reads CASSTSPPFYGYTF. The CDR3 nucleotides read TGTGCCAGCAGTACAAGCCCCCCATTCTATGGCTACACCTTC.

The V and J genes are TRBV10-2 and TRBJ2-1; 9 bases are a match to TRBD2. Unmatched junction bases numbered 4, after V lost 6 bases and J lost 1 base. CDR3 length: 15 residues. CDR1 and CDR2 (germline): WSHSY, SAAADI. The CDR3 sequence: CASRGSGGSYNEQFF. The DNA for the CDR3 is TGCGCCAGCAGAGGGAGCGGGGGGTCCTACAATGAGCAGTTCTTC.

CDR3 region: CASRGTTGSGANVLTF. DNA for the CDR3: TGTGCCAGCAGGGGGACGACCGGCTCTGGGGCCAACGTCCTGACTTTC. The chain recombines TRBV2 with TRBJ2-6, with D perhaps matching TRBD1 or TRBD2 (5 bases each). This CDR3 has 16 residues. Germline V lookup: CDR1 SNHLY, CDR2 FYNNEI. V lost 6 bases to trimming and J lost 0 bases, with 12 bases between them.

This rearrangement joins TRBV11-3 to TRBJ1-1; unclear D gene. The CDR3 length is 14 residues. The V gene lost 1 base and the J gene lost 4 bases, with 10 bases spanning the gap. Germline CDR1 SGHNT, CDR2 YENEEA. The CDR3 DNA follows: TGTGCCAGCAGCTTAGGGAGGTCGAGCACTGAAGCTTTCTTT. Translating gives CASSLGRSSTEAFF.

V is TRBV18 and J is TRBJ2-5; the D gene could be TRBD1 or TRBD2 (5 bases each). Trimming took off 2 bases at V and 2 bases at J, with 9 bases between the two ends. The CDR3 extends over 14 amino acids. Germline CDR1 and CDR2: KGHSH and LQKENI. CDR3 DNA: TGTGCCAGCTCACCAGGGTGGGGGCAAGAGACCCAGTACTTC. Translating gives CASSPGWGQETQYF.

The chain joins TRBV5-1 to TRBJ1-4, with 8 positions matching TRBD1. The CDR3 covers 15 residues. Looked up from germline, CDR1 is SGHRS and CDR2 is YFSETQ. Trimming cost V 0 bases and J 6 bases; bases outside gene matches: 4. For the CDR3, the DNA is TGCGCCAGCAGCTTGGGCGGGACAGGCTATGAAAAACTGTTTTTT. Its protein is CASSLGGTGYEKLFF.

The rearrangement links TRBV29-1 to TRBJ1-1, with 7 bases identical to TRBD1. The CDR3 contains 15 residues. V was clipped by 0 bases and J by 1 base; unmatched bases: 5. The germline V gene encodes CDR1 SQVTM and CDR2 ANQGSEA. This CDR3 reads CSVEDLGGANTEAFF. Here the CDR3 DNA reads TGCAGCGTTGAAGATCTAGGGGGCGCGAACACTGAAGCTTTCTTT.

In this sample, this clone turned up a few times. The V call is TRBV28, the J call TRBJ1-1; maybe TRBD1 (5 bases). This CDR3 is 14 amino acids long. Germline CDR1 and CDR2: MDHEN and SYDVKM. Trimming pared 2 bases from V and 10 bases from J, leaving 17 bases between. DNA of the CDR3: TGTGCCAGCAGTTTAGGGGCTGCCGTGGGAGGAGCTTTCTTT. Translated: CASSLGAAVGGAFF.